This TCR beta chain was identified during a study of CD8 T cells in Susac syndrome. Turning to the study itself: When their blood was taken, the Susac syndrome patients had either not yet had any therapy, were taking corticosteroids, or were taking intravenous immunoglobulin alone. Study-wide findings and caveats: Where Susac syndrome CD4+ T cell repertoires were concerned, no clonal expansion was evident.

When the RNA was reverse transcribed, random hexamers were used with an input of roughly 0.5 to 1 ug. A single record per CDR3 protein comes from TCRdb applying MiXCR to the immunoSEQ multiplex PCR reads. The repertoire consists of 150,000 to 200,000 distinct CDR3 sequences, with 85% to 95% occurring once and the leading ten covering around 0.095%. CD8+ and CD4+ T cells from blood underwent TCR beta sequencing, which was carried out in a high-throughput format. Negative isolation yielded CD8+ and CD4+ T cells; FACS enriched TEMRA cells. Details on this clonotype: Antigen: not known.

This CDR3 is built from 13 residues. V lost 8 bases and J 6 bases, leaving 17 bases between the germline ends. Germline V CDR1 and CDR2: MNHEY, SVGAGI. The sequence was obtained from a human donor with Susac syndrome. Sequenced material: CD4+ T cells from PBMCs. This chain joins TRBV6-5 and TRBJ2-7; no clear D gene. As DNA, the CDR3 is TGTGCCAGCGCGAAGGCGGATAAGGGCGAGCAGTACTTC. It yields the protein CASAKADKGEQYF.